This T cell receptor (beta chain) was sequenced in a study of cytomegalovirus exposure and HLA in healthy donors. Study-wide results and limits: The authors later found TCR association rates varying by HLA locus, with DRB1 most and HLA-C fewest.

Remarks on this clone: Its cognate antigen is unknown.

From germline, CDR1 is LNHNV and CDR2 YYDKDF (reference sequence). V shed 3 bases and J shed 6 bases, with 11 bases lying between them. The CDR3 contains 13 residues. The PCR made use of 60 Vbeta and 13 Jbeta primers. Clones were read by immunoSEQ multiplex PCR, and TCRdb kept only the in-frame ones, dropping some. This repertoire shows 150,000 to 200,000 clones, roughly 84% found once; its top ten account for 2.6%. The V gene is TRBV15, the J gene TRBJ1-2; the D gene is possibly TRBD1 (6 bases). The sequence was collected from a woman aged 50 to 60 in good health and CMV-seropositive. The source material was PBMCs. CDR3 nucleotides: TGTGCCACCAGCAGTGCAGGGGAAAATGGCTACACCTTC. Protein product: CATSSAGENGYTF. The full variable domain, its missing parts supplied by reference TRBV15 and TRBJ1-2, is DAMVIQNPRYQVTQFGKPVTLSCSQTLNHNVMYWYQQKSSQAPKLLFHYYDKDFNNEADTPDNFQSRRPNTSFCFLDIRSPGLGDTAMYLCATSSAGENGYTFGSGTRLTVV.